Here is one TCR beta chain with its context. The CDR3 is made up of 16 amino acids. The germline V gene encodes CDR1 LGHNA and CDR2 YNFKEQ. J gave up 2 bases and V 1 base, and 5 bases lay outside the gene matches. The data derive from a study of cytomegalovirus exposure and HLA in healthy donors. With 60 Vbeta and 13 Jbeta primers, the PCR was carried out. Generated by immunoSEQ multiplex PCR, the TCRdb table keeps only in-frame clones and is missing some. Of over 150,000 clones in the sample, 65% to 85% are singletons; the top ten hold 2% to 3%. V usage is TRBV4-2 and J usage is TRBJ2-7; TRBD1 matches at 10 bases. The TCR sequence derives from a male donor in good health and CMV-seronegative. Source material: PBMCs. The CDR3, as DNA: TGTGCCAGCAGCCAAGCCTCGGACAGGGGGACCTACGAGCAGTACTTC. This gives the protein CASSQASDRGTYEQYF.